These T cell receptor beta chains were read from a single sample in a study of blood T cell repertoires in COVID-19. The method was immunoSEQ multiplex PCR; TCRdb's version includes in-frame clones alone and lacks a portion of them. This sample yields more than 60,000 clones, of which roughly nine tenths are seen a single time; around 4.9% belongs to the top ten. Sequenced material: peripheral blood. Receptors originate from a woman between 50 and 59 years old with active COVID-19. Both conserved end residues are part of each CDR3. D genes are given only for firm matches. For some rows the clone size is stated as once, few or many, or as a class when expanded; others skip it.

V: TRBV4-1
size: .
D: TRBD2
J: TRBJ2-1
CDR3: CASSQGLAGGGEQFF
DNA: TGCGCCAGCAGCCAAGGACTAGCGGGAGGGGGCGAGCAGTTCTTC

V: TRBV28
size: .
D: TRBD1
J: TRBJ1-1
CDR3: CASSFRGLNTEAFF
DNA: TGTGCCAGCAGTTTCAGGGGGCTGAACACTGAAGCTTTCTTT

V: TRBV29-1
size: .
D: TRBD2
J: TRBJ2-7
CDR3: CSVEGPGGAEQYF
DNA: TGCAGCGTTGAAGGGCCGGGAGGGGCCGAGCAGTACTTC

V: TRBV12-3/TRBV12-4
size: .
D: .
J: TRBJ2-7
CDR3: CASSAGNPYEQYF
DNA: TGTGCCAGCAGTGCCGGGAATCCCTACGAGCAGTACTTC

V: TRBV19
size: few
D: .
J: TRBJ1-5
CDR3: CASSIGVAVLGPQHF
DNA: TGTGCCAGTAGTATAGGTGTGGCGGTCCTAGGGCCCCAGCATTTT

V: TRBV11-2
size: .
D: .
J: TRBJ1-6
CDR3: CASSLGRPGTNSPLHF
DNA: TGTGCCAGCAGCTTAGGCCGACCGGGGACAAATTCACCCCTCCACTTT

V: TRBV11-3
size: .
D: .
J: TRBJ1-1
CDR3: CASSQMGRDRNTEAFF
DNA: TGTGCCAGCAGCCAGATGGGCCGGGATCGGAACACTGAAGCTTTCTTT

V: TRBV5-6
size: .
D: TRBD1
J: TRBJ1-5
CDR3: CASSWGTAYQPQHF
DNA: TGTGCCAGCAGTTGGGGGACAGCATATCAGCCCCAGCATTTT

V: TRBV9
size: .
D: TRBD1
J: TRBJ2-2
CDR3: CASSETDRRSGELFF
DNA: TGTGCCAGCAGCGAGACGGACAGGCGGTCCGGGGAGCTGTTTTTT

V: TRBV25-1
size: few
D: TRBD1
J: TRBJ1-1
CDR3: CASTGGAGTEAFF
DNA: TGTGCCAGCACAGGGGGCGCGGGCACTGAAGCTTTCTTT

V: TRBV7-9
size: .
D: .
J: TRBJ2-1
CDR3: CAVQVSYNEQFF
DNA: TGTGCCGTACAGGTTTCCTACAATGAGCAGTTCTTC

V: TRBV5-1
size: .
D: .
J: TRBJ2-5
CDR3: CASSSGQPGRETQYF
DNA: TGCGCCAGCAGCTCTGGACAACCCGGCCGGGAGACCCAGTACTTC

V: TRBV5-1
size: .
D: .
J: TRBJ2-5
CDR3: CASRPTGITQETQYF
DNA: TGCGCCAGCAGACCAACCGGGATCACTCAAGAGACCCAGTACTTC

V: TRBV19
size: .
D: TRBD2
J: TRBJ2-3
CDR3: CASSTLAADTQYF
DNA: TGTGCCAGTAGTACCCTAGCGGCAGATACGCAGTATTTT

V: TRBV28
size: .
D: .
J: TRBJ1-3
CDR3: CASSLLGGSSGNTIYF
DNA: TGTGCCAGCAGTTTATTAGGGGGTTCATCTGGAAACACCATATATTTT

V: TRBV19
size: .
D: TRBD1
J: TRBJ2-2
CDR3: CASIPEGRGHNTGELFF
DNA: TGTGCCAGTATCCCCGAGGGCAGGGGGCACAACACCGGGGAGCTGTTTTTT

V: TRBV29-1
size: .
D: TRBD1
J: TRBJ2-5
CDR3: CSVEGYRGRRETQYF
DNA: TGCAGCGTTGAGGGATACAGGGGGCGCCGGGAGACCCAGTACTTC

V: TRBV5-3
size: .
D: .
J: TRBJ1-2
CDR3: CARSLKGWNGYTF
DNA: TGTGCCAGAAGCTTGAAGGGGTGGAATGGCTACACCTTC

V: TRBV9
size: .
D: .
J: TRBJ2-1
CDR3: CASSVAPVDEQFF
DNA: TGTGCCAGCAGCGTAGCTCCGGTTGATGAGCAGTTCTTC

V: TRBV7-9
size: .
D: .
J: TRBJ2-2
CDR3: CASSQTGNTGELFF
DNA: TGTGCCAGCAGCCAGACAGGGAACACCGGGGAGCTGTTTTTT

V: TRBV5-1
size: .
D: TRBD1
J: TRBJ1-1
CDR3: CASSLDRGPLATEAFF
DNA: TGCGCCAGCAGCTTGGACAGGGGGCCCCTTGCGACTGAAGCTTTCTTT

V: TRBV4-1
size: once
D: .
J: TRBJ2-3
CDR3: CASSQGRPRDTQYF
DNA: TGCGCCAGCAGCCAGGGGCGGCCAAGGGATACGCAGTATTTT

V: TRBV19
size: .
D: .
J: TRBJ1-5
CDR3: CASSAGAVGPQHF
DNA: TGTGCCAGTAGTGCAGGGGCTGTTGGTCCCCAGCATTTT

V: TRBV2
size: .
D: .
J: TRBJ1-5
CDR3: CASSVGFNQPQHF
DNA: TGTGCCAGCAGCGTGGGCTTTAATCAGCCCCAGCATTTT

V: TRBV5-1
size: .
D: .
J: TRBJ2-2
CDR3: CASSPGDGAGELFF
DNA: TGCGCCAGCAGCCCGGGGGACGGAGCCGGGGAGCTGTTTTTT

V: TRBV2
size: few
D: .
J: TRBJ1-5
CDR3: CASSDVQGGQPQHF
DNA: TGTGCCAGCAGTGACGTCCAGGGCGGTCAGCCCCAGCATTTT

V: TRBV3-1/TRBV3-2
size: once
D: TRBD2
J: TRBJ2-7
CDR3: CASSQSAGGPHEQYF
DNA: TGTGCCAGCAGCCAATCCGCGGGAGGGCCGCACGAGCAGTACTTC

V: TRBV30
size: .
D: .
J: TRBJ1-5
CDR3: CAWSVRQNSNQPQHF
DNA: TGTGCCTGGAGTGTCAGACAGAATAGCAATCAGCCCCAGCATTTT

V: TRBV18
size: once
D: .
J: TRBJ2-7
CDR3: CASSPTSYEQYF
DNA: TGTGCCAGCTCACCAACGAGCTACGAGCAGTACTTC

V: TRBV9
size: .
D: TRBD1
J: TRBJ2-7
CDR3: CASSVGRDRPTYEQYF
DNA: TGTGCCAGCAGCGTAGGAAGGGACAGGCCGACCTACGAGCAGTACTTC

V: TRBV5-8
size: .
D: .
J: TRBJ2-7
CDR3: CASSLEGIRVEEQYF
DNA: TGTGCCAGCAGCTTGGAAGGTATCAGGGTAGAAGAGCAGTACTTC

V: TRBV18
size: .
D: .
J: TRBJ2-7
CDR3: CASSNLVTSSYEQYF
DNA: TGTGCCAGCTCAAACCTTGTAACTAGCTCCTACGAGCAGTACTTC

V: TRBV6-2/TRBV6-3
size: once
D: TRBD2
J: TRBJ2-3
CDR3: CASSRQTSYSDTQYF
DNA: TGTGCCAGCAGTCGCCAGACTAGCTACTCAGATACGCAGTATTTT

V: TRBV7-2
size: .
D: TRBD2
J: TRBJ2-1
CDR3: CASSPRTSGHNEQFF
DNA: TGTGCCAGCAGCCCCAGGACTAGCGGGCACAATGAGCAGTTCTTC